This TCR beta chain emerged from a study of T cell changes during pregnancy in multiple sclerosis. CDR1 is SGHNT, CDR2 YYREEE, per germline (reference sequence). V dropped 1 base and J dropped 4 bases, with 10 bases sitting between them. The CDR3 extends over 14 amino acids. TCRdb's copy holds only in-frame clones and misses some; the assay was immunoSEQ multiplex PCR. The data contain about 47,000 clones, around 92% of them seen just once; the ten biggest clones take up more than 0.85%. This chain links TRBV5-4 with TRBJ2-3; TRBD2 is a possible D gene (6 bases). The sequencing here drew on peripheral blood, taken after pregnancy. The clonotype was recovered from a female donor with multiple sclerosis, enrolled in a pregnancy study. CDR3 coding DNA: TGTGCCAGCAGCTTGTCTTGGGGGGCAGATACGCAGTATTTT. Protein product: CASSLSWGADTQYF.